The T cell receptor (beta chain) described here comes from a study of cytomegalovirus exposure and HLA in healthy donors. CDR3 length: 11 residues. V lost 6 bases and J lost 8; bases outside the gene matches: 6. Germline values: CDR1 SQVTM, CDR2 ANQGSEA. Libraries were prepared by immunoSEQ multiplex PCR; TCRdb keeps only in-frame clonotypes and omits some of them. The sample has some 200,000 clones, roughly 84% seen once; the top ten hold roughly 13%. This clonotype originated in a woman in her 30s in good health and CMV-seropositive. This chain joins TRBV29-1 and TRBJ1-1; TRBD1 agrees at 7 bases. The sequenced sample was PBMCs. CDR3 loop: CSVFRGLEAFF. CDR3 nucleotide sequence: TGCAGCGTCTTCAGGGGGTTGGAAGCTTTCTTT. The complete variable domain, with remaining parts taken from reference TRBV29-1 and TRBJ1-1, reads SAVISQKPSRDICQRGTSLTIQCQVDSQVTMMFWYRQQPGQSLTLIATANQGSEATYESGFVIDKFPISRPNLTFSTLTVSNMSPEDSSIYLCSVFRGLEAFFGQGTRLTVV.